This TCR beta chain appears in the sequencing data of a study of CD8+CD57+ T cells in acquired aplastic anemia. Study as a whole: Sorted CD4+ and CD8+ cells yielded around 3.2 ug of DNA on average.

Sequencing was done on patients that had shown CD8+CD57+ cell expansion by flow cytometry. TCR beta VDJ and CDR3 were profiled, and genomic DNA was the template. From the reads, TCRdb called clonotypes with MiXCR, one entry per CDR3 protein. Among around 210,000 distinct CDR3 sequences, 50% to 70% were seen once, and the ten largest hold around three fifths. J gave up 4 bases and V 7 bases, and 12 bases lay outside the gene matches. This CDR3 spans 15 amino acids. Germline values: CDR1 SEHNR, CDR2 FQNEAQ (reference sequence). The chain couples TRBV7-9 to TRBJ2-5; 7 bases map to TRBD2. Sequenced sample: sorted CD4+, CD8+, or CD8+CD57+ T cells (not recorded which) from PBMCs. This receptor was taken from a human donor with aplastic anemia. In DNA form, the CDR3 reads TGTGCCAGCAAAGTGGGAGGGCCAGCTGTAGAGACCCAGTACTTC. As protein: CASKVGGPAVETQYF.